This entry lists 28 T cell receptor beta chains sequenced from one sample in a study of cytomegalovirus exposure and HLA in healthy donors. PCR employed 60 Vbeta and 13 Jbeta primers. Here immunoSEQ multiplex PCR was the method, and the copy in TCRdb shows in-frame clones only, minus some. This table holds 200,000 to 250,000 clones, over 75% found once. Material: PBMCs. Receptor source: a woman between 45 and 60 years old in good health and CMV-seropositive.

The CDR3 spells CASSWTSGDSYEQYF. The CDR3 DNA reads TGCGCCAGCAGTTGGACTAGCGGGGACTCCTACGAGCAGTACTTC. J is TRBJ2-7 and V is TRBV5-1; the match to TRBD2 covers 12 bases. CDR1 SGHRS and CDR2 YFSETQ come from the germline V gene. The CDR3 is 15 residues long. V shed 5 bases and J 0 bases; nucleotides not matched to a gene: 3.

The chain joins TRBV6-4 to TRBJ1-6, with no clear D. Looked up from germline, CDR1 is MRHNA and CDR2 is SNTAGT. The CDR3 loop spans 15 amino acids. The V end lost 3 bases, the J end lost 0 bases, and 6 bases lay between the germline ends. CDR3 in amino acids: CASSESSSYNSPLHF. The DNA of the CDR3 is TGTGCCAGCAGTGAGTCCAGCTCCTATAATTCACCCCTCCACTTT.

The genes are TRBV4-3 and TRBJ2-1; tentative D call: TRBD2 (5 bases). This CDR3 is 16 amino acids long. The germline V gene encodes CDR1 LGHNA and CDR2 YSLEER. V gave up 4 bases and J gave up 8 bases, with 21 bases separating them. The CDR3 sequence: CASSPLLAWEIYEQFF. The CDR3 DNA reads TGCGCCAGCAGCCCCTTGTTGGCATGGGAGATATATGAGCAGTTCTTC.

The rearrangement uses TRBV7-3 and TRBJ2-7, with 11 bases identical to TRBD2. The CDR3 has 17 amino acids. Per the germline V gene, CDR1 is SGHTA and CDR2 is FQGTGA. V was pared by 3 bases and J by 1 base, with 8 bases of the junction left unmatched. The CDR3 DNA reads as TGTGCCAGCAGCTTGACCGGACTAGCGGGCGTATCCTACGAGCAGTACTTC. Translated, it gives CASSLTGLAGVSYEQYF.

The chain links TRBV2 to TRBJ2-7; D call uncertain. CDR1 is SNHLY, CDR2 FYNNEI, per germline. CDR3 length equals 13 residues. The V gene lost 6 bases and the J gene lost 1 base, with 10 bases spanning the gap. The CDR3 nucleotides are TGTGCCAGCAGGCTGACACGATCCTACGAGCAGTACTTC. This gives the protein CASRLTRSYEQYF.

The V and J genes are TRBV6-5 and TRBJ2-7, with 7 bases aligning to TRBD1. The CDR3 has 14 residues. The V and J ends lost 2 bases and 4 bases, in that order; junction bases with no gene match: 5. CDR1 is MNHEY and CDR2 is SVGAGI in the germline V gene. CDR3: CASSYQGQIYEQYF. In DNA form, the CDR3 reads TGTGCCAGCAGTTACCAGGGACAGATATACGAGCAGTACTTC.

This clone was seen once. This chain joins TRBV2 and TRBJ1-2, with 7 bases that match TRBD1. The germline CDR1 and CDR2 sequences are SNHLY and FYNNEI. J gave up 8 bases and V 6 bases, and 6 bases lay outside the gene matches. CDR3 length: 12 residues. The CDR3 is CASRRGPSGYTF. The CDR3 bases are TGTGCCAGCAGGAGGGGGCCTTCGGGCTACACCTTC.

This clone was seen a handful of times. The chain is built from TRBV6-1 and TRBJ2-4; D gene unclear. CDR1 and CDR2 from the germline V gene are MNHNS and SASEGT. The V and J ends lost 0 bases and 8 bases respectively, with 11 bases between them. CDR3 length equals 14 residues. The CDR3: CASSEAPLWHIQYF. The CDR3 coding sequence is TGTGCCAGCAGTGAAGCGCCCCTCTGGCACATTCAGTACTTC.

V usage is TRBV6-5 and J usage is TRBJ1-1; D perhaps matches TRBD1 (6 bases). CDR1 and CDR2 from the germline V gene are MNHEY and SVGAGI. This CDR3 has 13 residues. V lost 7 bases and J lost 6, with 15 bases in between. Here the CDR3 reads CASNSRGRPEAFF. DNA of the CDR3: TGTGCCAGCAACTCCAGGGGAAGGCCTGAAGCTTTCTTT.

The V and J genes are TRBV9 and TRBJ1-2, with D possibly being TRBD1 (5 bases). Deletions cut 6 bases from V and 5 bases from J, with 14 bases between. Germline V gene lookup returns CDR1 SGDLS and CDR2 YYNGEE. This CDR3 is built from 13 residues. The CDR3 loop reads CASTTGGMYGYTF. CDR3 nucleotides: TGTGCCAGCACAACGGGGGGGATGTATGGCTACACCTTC.

There are a few counts of this clone. V and J are TRBV7-6 and TRBJ2-1, with D tentatively TRBD2 (6 bases). The CDR3 extends over 16 amino acids. In germline, CDR1 is SGHVS, CDR2 FNYEAQ. The ends were cut back, 5 bases at V and 1 base at J, with 15 bases in the middle. CDR3 sequence (DNA): TGTGCCAGCAGCCGGGACTTAGCGGAGTCCTACAATGAGCAGTTCTTC. The encoded protein is CASSRDLAESYNEQFF.

The chain has TRBV7-6 and TRBJ1-3, with TRBD1 matching over 9 bases. V was clipped by 3 bases and J by 4 bases; unmatched bases: 1. Per the germline V gene, CDR1 is SGHVS and CDR2 is FNYEAQ. The CDR3 consists of 14 residues. The CDR3 is CASSFGQGGNTIYF. The CDR3 DNA reads TGTGCCAGCAGCTTCGGACAGGGGGGAAACACCATATATTTT. Full variable domain (rest looked up from reference TRBV7-6 and TRBJ1-3): GAGVSQSPRYKVTKRGQDVALRCDPISGHVSLYWYRQALGQGPEFLTYFNYEAQQDKSGLPNDRFSAERPEGSISTLTIQRTEQRDSAMYRCASSFGQGGNTIYFGEGSWLTVV.

This clone turned up a few times. This chain uses TRBV4-3 with TRBJ2-1; the match to TRBD2 covers 7 bases. The CDR3 spans 18 residues. Trimming took 1 base from V and 4 from J; bases not matched to a gene: 13. Germline V gives CDR1 LGHNA, CDR2 YSLEER. The CDR3 loop reads CASSQGGFLGGGYNEQFF. The CDR3 region has the DNA TGCGCCAGCAGCCAAGGTGGGTTCTTGGGCGGGGGTTACAATGAGCAGTTCTTC.

V usage is TRBV5-1 and J usage is TRBJ2-5, with D maybe TRBD1 (5 bases). The J call may be incorrect, as the DNA end agrees better with TRBJ2-7. The CDR3 extends over 14 amino acids. Germline V gene sequence: CDR1 SGHRS, CDR2 YFSETQ. The CDR3 sequence: CASSYQGSSYEQYF. CDR3 in DNA: TGCGCCAGCAGCTACCAGGGAAGCTCCTACGAGCAGTACTTC.

The CDR3 DNA sequence: TGTGCCAGCAGCGTTACAGGGCCAACTAATGAAAAACTGTTTTTT. This gives the protein CASSVTGPTNEKLFF. This chain connects TRBV5-5 to TRBJ1-4, with D tentatively TRBD1 (6 bases). V was clipped by 4 bases and J by 0 bases, with 10 bases between them. This CDR3 is built from 15 residues. Germline CDR1 is SGHKS and CDR2 is YYEKEE (reference sequence).

V usage is TRBV11-2 and J usage is TRBJ2-2, with no clear D. Per the germline V gene, CDR1 is SGHAT and CDR2 is FQNNGV. The germline V and J ends were trimmed by 5 bases and 1 base, with 8 bases remaining between them. The CDR3 totals 14 residues. As DNA, the CDR3 is TGTGCCAGCAGCCCCCACAGGAACACCGGGGAGCTGTTTTTT. This gives the protein CASSPHRNTGELFF. The full variable domain, in which reference TRBV11-2 and TRBJ2-2 provide the parts outside the CDR3, is EAGVAQSPRYKIIEKRQSVAFWCNPISGHATLYWYQQILGQGPKLLIQFQNNGVVDDSQLPKDRFSAERLKGVDSTLKIQPAKLEDSAVYLCASSPHRNTGELFFGEGSRLTVL.

The gene calls are TRBV6-5 and TRBJ2-7; 9 nucleotides align to TRBD1. CDR1 MNHEY and CDR2 SVGAGI come from the germline V gene. Trimming removed 4 bases from V and 9 bases from J; junction bases left unmatched: 10. CDR3 length equals 14 residues. The CDR3 nucleotides are TGTGCCAGCAGTTCCTCGACAGGGGGTTCAAGGCAGTACTTC. It codes for CASSSSTGGSRQYF.

The rearrangement uses TRBV4-1 and TRBJ1-6; D not certain. There are 16 residues in the CDR3. The V end lost 6 bases, the J end lost 5 bases, and 17 bases lay between the germline ends. Germline CDR1 MGHRA, CDR2 YSYEKL. In nucleotides, the CDR3 is TGCGCCAGCAGTATACAGAACATCCGCAATAATTCACCCCTCCACTTT. This sequence encodes CASSIQNIRNNSPLHF.

The J gene is TRBJ2-5, the V gene TRBV5-1, with D maybe TRBD1 (5 bases). The J call may not be correct, given that the DNA end is closer to TRBJ2-7. This CDR3 comprises 14 residues. Germline V CDR1 and CDR2: SGHRS, YFSETQ. The CDR3 DNA sequence: TGCGCCAGCAGCCTGGGTACTACAGGATCCGAGCAGTACTTC. Protein sequence: CASSLGTTGSEQYF.

The chain uses TRBV4-1 and TRBJ2-7; D gene uncertain. The V gene lost 0 bases and the J gene lost 0 bases, with 6 bases spanning the gap. This CDR3 spans 14 amino acids. Germline assignment: CDR1 MGHRA and CDR2 YSYEKL. CDR3 residues: CASSQDRASYEQYF. DNA of the CDR3: TGCGCCAGCAGCCAAGATAGAGCCTCCTACGAGCAGTACTTC.

This clone appeared a single time. The V and J genes are TRBV9 and TRBJ2-2, with D hard to call. V was clipped by 0 bases and J by 4 bases, with 7 bases between them. Germline V gene sequence: CDR1 SGDLS, CDR2 YYNGEE. The CDR3 is 14 residues long. The CDR3 DNA is TGTGCCAGCAGCGTAGGACTTTTCACCGGGGAGCTGTTTTTT. This gives the protein CASSVGLFTGELFF.

The chain employs TRBV6-5 and TRBJ2-4, with TRBD1 identical over 7 bases. The germline CDR1 and CDR2 sequences are MNHEY and SVGAGI. V was clipped by 0 bases and J by 2 bases; unmatched bases: 4. CDR3 length: 16 residues. The CDR3 reads CASSYSGRGTKNIQYF. The CDR3 bases are TGTGCCAGCAGTTACTCTGGCAGGGGGACCAAAAACATTCAGTACTTC.

J is TRBJ2-7 and V is TRBV5-4; D is possibly TRBD2 (5 bases). Trimming pared 4 bases from V and 0 bases from J, leaving 14 bases between. This CDR3 has 15 amino acids. Germline-derived CDR1 and CDR2 are SGHNT and YYREEE (reference sequence). CDR3 DNA sequence: TGTGCCAGCAGCCCGGAGGCAGGCCTCTCCTACGAGCAGTACTTC. Translating gives CASSPEAGLSYEQYF.

The chain uses TRBV28 and TRBJ1-2, with 9 nucleotides matching TRBD1. This CDR3 comprises 14 residues. V lost 7 bases to trimming and J lost 4 bases; unmatched junction nucleotides: 7. Germline V gene sequence: CDR1 MDHEN, CDR2 SYDVKM. DNA of the CDR3: TGTGCCAGCAACTCGGGACAGGGTGCCTATGGCTACACCTTC. It yields the protein CASNSGQGAYGYTF.

The rearrangement uses TRBV5-1 and TRBJ2-7, with D possibly matching TRBD1 (6 bases). Trimming stripped 3 bases from V and 2 bases from J, with 12 bases between. Per germline, CDR1 SGHRS and CDR2 YFSETQ. The CDR3 length is 14 residues. CDR3 residues: CASSSRDIAYEQYF. Here the CDR3 DNA reads TGCGCCAGCAGCTCCCGGGACATTGCCTACGAGCAGTACTTC.

The chain couples TRBV30 to TRBJ1-2, with D maybe TRBD1 (6 bases). CDR3 size: 18 residues. The germline V and J ends were trimmed by 0 bases and 3 bases, with 23 bases remaining between them. Per germline, CDR1 GTSNPN and CDR2 SVGIG (reference sequence). As DNA, the CDR3 is TGTGCCTGGAGTGTACGTTCAGGGGAGAGGGGGTCGGACTATGGCTACACCTTC. Amino acid sequence: CAWSVRSGERGSDYGYTF.

This clone turned up a few times. The genes are TRBV14 and TRBJ2-7; D may be TRBD1 (5 bases). V was pared by 1 base and J by 5 bases, with 15 bases between. The CDR3 runs 15 residues. Germline lookup yields CDR1 SGHDN and CDR2 FVKESK. CDR3 nucleotide sequence: TGTGCCAGCAGCCAAGCTCCTCAGGGATTCCACGAGCAGTACTTC. It specifies CASSQAPQGFHEQYF.

In nucleotides, the CDR3 is TGTGCCAGCAGCTTAGTAGTGGGAGTATACACCGGGGAGCTGTTTTTT. Translated, it gives CASSLVVGVYTGELFF. This chain links TRBV7-2 with TRBJ2-2; TRBD2 is a possible D gene (5 bases). V was cut by 1 base and J by 3 bases, with 12 bases left in between. The CDR3 length is 16 residues. CDR1 and CDR2 (germline): SGHTA, FQGNSA.